The 11 T cell receptor beta chains below come from one sample, sequenced in a study of graft-versus-host responses after intestinal transplantation. Profiled with immunoSEQ multiplex PCR; TCRdb holds only in-frame clones, not every one. Of tens of thousands of clones in the sample, more than 80% were seen once. What these receptors recognize is not known. The sample in question was unstimulated CD8+ T cells sorted from spleen or lymph node cells, obtained before intestinal transplant. These receptors originate from a human donor who received an intestinal transplant.

This chain uses TRBV28 with TRBJ2-5, with D possibly matching TRBD1 (6 bases). Trimming shortened V by 10 bases and J by 3 bases, and 15 bases separated the two germline ends. CDR3 length: 13 residues. Germline loops: CDR1 MDHEN, CDR2 SYDVKM. In DNA form, the CDR3 reads TGTGCCATCCGCAGGGGTTATAAAGAGACCCAGTACTTC. Amino acid sequence: CAIRRGYKETQYF.

The chain is built from TRBV7-2 and TRBJ2-7; TRBD2 aligns across 7 bases. CDR3 size: 16 residues. Germline CDR1 reads SGHTA; CDR2 reads FQGNSA. The ends lost 1 base at V and 0 bases at J; junction bases unmatched: 6. In nucleotides, the CDR3 is TGTGCCAGCAGCTTAGGTTGGCGGGGGAGCTCCTACGAGCAGTACTTC. Its translation: CASSLGWRGSSYEQYF.

CDR3 bases: TGTGCCTGGAGTCTCAGCAATCAGCCCCAGCATTTT. Residues: CAWSLSNQPQHF. The rearrangement uses TRBV30 and TRBJ1-5; no clear D gene. The CDR3 spans 12 residues. Germline values: CDR1 GTSNPN, CDR2 SVGIG (reference sequence). V lost 2 bases, J lost 1 base, and 3 bases lay in between.

The chain recombines TRBV27 with TRBJ2-2, with TRBD1 matching over 10 bases. The J segment lost 7 bases and the V segment lost 6 bases, leaving 8 bases of the junction unmatched. Looked up from germline, CDR1 is MNHEY and CDR2 is SMNVEV (reference sequence). The CDR3 spans 15 residues. The CDR3 DNA is TGTGCCAGCAGATTAGGACAGGGGGTCGGCGGGGAGCTGTTTTTT. Its translation is CASRLGQGVGGELFF.

The rearrangement joins TRBV5-1 to TRBJ2-7; tentative D call: TRBD2 (5 bases). Germline V CDR1 and CDR2: SGHRS, YFSETQ. This CDR3 region has 13 residues. The germline V and J ends were trimmed by 2 bases and 2 bases, with 8 bases remaining between them. CDR3 sequence: CASSFAGTYEQYF. CDR3 nucleotide sequence: TGCGCCAGCAGCTTCGCGGGCACCTACGAGCAGTACTTC.

The chain employs TRBV28 and TRBJ2-7, with 7 bases matching TRBD2. The trim removed 4 bases at V and 4 bases at J, leaving 7 bases unmatched. Germline CDR1 MDHEN, CDR2 SYDVKM. This CDR3 has 14 amino acids. CDR3 loop: CASSWEGGSYEQYF. CDR3 bases: TGTGCCAGCAGTTGGGAGGGCGGGTCTTACGAGCAGTACTTC.

The V and J genes are TRBV5-4 and TRBJ2-1; 10 bases match TRBD2. Germline lookup yields CDR1 SGHNT and CDR2 YYREEE (reference sequence). Trimming at V came to 3 bases and at J to 5 bases, leaving 11 bases not matched to a gene. The CDR3 totals 17 residues. Written as DNA, the CDR3 is TGTGCCAGCAGCTCCCCTAAGAGCGGGAGGGGGCACAATGAGCAGTTCTTC. As protein: CASSSPKSGRGHNEQFF.

This chain uses TRBV11-2 with TRBJ2-1; 11 nucleotides line up with TRBD2. The germline V gene has CDR1 SGHAT and CDR2 FQNNGV. CDR3 size: 16 residues. Unmatched junction bases numbered 3, after V lost 4 bases and J lost 1 base. The CDR3 region has the DNA TGTGCCAGCAGCTCACGACTAGCGGGGTCCTACAATGAGCAGTTCTTC. This encodes CASSSRLAGSYNEQFF.

The V call is TRBV28, the J call TRBJ2-1, with 7 bases matching TRBD1. The CDR3 has 14 residues. The V gene's germline CDR1 is MDHEN and CDR2 SYDVKM. V was clipped by 3 bases and J by 9 bases; unmatched bases: 8. The CDR3 region is CASSLDRFDREQFF. Here the CDR3 DNA reads TGTGCCAGCAGTTTGGACAGGTTTGATCGTGAGCAGTTCTTC.

CDR3 sequence (DNA): TGTGCCAGCACCCCCGGGACAGGGGATTCAGAGACCCAGTACTTC. Encoded protein: CASTPGTGDSETQYF. The rearrangement links TRBV6-5 to TRBJ2-5; 10 bases line up with TRBD1. The CDR3 consists of 15 residues. Trimming cost V 7 bases and J 4 bases; bases outside gene matches: 9. The germline gives CDR1 MNHEY, CDR2 SVGAGI.

V and J are TRBV4-1 and TRBJ2-7, with TRBD1 identical over 10 bases. J gave up 2 bases and V 0 bases, and 7 bases lay outside the gene matches. CDR1 is MGHRA, CDR2 YSYEKL, per germline. CDR3 length: 17 residues. CDR3 DNA sequence: TGCGCCAGCAGCCAAGATAATGCCGGGACAGGGGCCTACGAGCAGTACTTC. Translated: CASSQDNAGTGAYEQYF.